The 25 T cell receptor beta chains below all came from one sample that was sequenced in a study of T cells in Graves' hyperthyroidism and ophthalmopathy. TCR beta CDR3 region amplification was performed from RNA transcripts. The study used the HTBI primer set for a first-round RT-PCR of the TCR CDR3. TCRdb independently ran MiXCR on the multiplex PCR reads; one entry per CDR3 protein. The data show roughly 720,000 distinct CDR3 sequences, 17% seen once. What was sequenced was blood. The receptors here all came from a man aged 45 to 65 with Graves' hyperthyroidism.

This clonotype was counted many times. CDR3 protein: CASSRSDRGETQYF. CDR3 in DNA: TGTGCCAGCAGCCGATCGGACAGGGGAGAGACCCAGTACTTC. The J gene is TRBJ2-5, the V gene TRBV7-9; 9 bases are shared with TRBD1. Unmatched junction bases numbered 5, after V lost 5 bases and J lost 4 bases. The CDR3 is 14 amino acids. Germline V CDR1 and CDR2: SEHNR, FQNEAQ (reference sequence).

This clonotype showed up many times. This sequence joins TRBV19 and TRBJ2-2; 7 bases line up with TRBD2. V trimming: 6 bases; J trimming: 7 bases; junction bases outside the gene matches: 11. This CDR3 is 15 amino acids long. The germline CDR1 and CDR2 sequences are LNHDA and SQIVND (reference sequence). The CDR3 DNA reads as TGTGCCAGTAGAGGCGGGAGTCTTTGGGTCGGGGAGCTGTTTTTT. Its protein is CASRGGSLWVGELFF.

The chain has TRBV7-2 and TRBJ1-3; D unresolved. The germline V and J ends were trimmed by 0 bases and 10 bases, with 13 bases remaining between them. The germline gives CDR1 SGHTA, CDR2 FQGNSA. The CDR3 totals 14 residues. The CDR3 protein is CASSLARSTGTIYF. The CDR3 DNA reads as TGTGCCAGCAGCTTAGCGCGTTCAACCGGGACCATATATTTT.

This clonotype was detected many times. The chain recombines TRBV27 with TRBJ1-4; 9 positions agree with TRBD1. The CDR3 runs to 14 residues. CDR1 is MNHEY, CDR2 SMNVEV, per germline (reference sequence). With 6 bases clipped from V and 7 bases from J, the junction kept 6 bases outside the gene matches. The CDR3 loop reads CASSAGTGIEKLFF. DNA of the CDR3: TGTGCCAGCAGCGCCGGGACAGGGATTGAAAAACTGTTTTTT. The variable domain in full, completed from reference TRBV27 and TRBJ1-4, reads EAQVTQNPRYLITVTGKKLTVTCSQNMNHEYMSWYRQDPGLGLRQIYYSMNVEVTDKGDVPEGYKVSRKEKRNFPLILESPSPNQTSLYFCASSAGTGIEKLFFGSGTQLSVL.

As concerns this clonotype: The junction departs from the called germline gene at one end, perhaps through a read error. The rearrangement uses TRBV6-9 and TRBJ1-2, with TRBD1 as a possible D gene (5 bases). The length of the CDR3 is 15 residues. Germline V gene sequence: CDR1 MNHGY, CDR2 SVAAGI. The CDR3 DNA is TGTGCCGGCAGTTACGTGCGGGGGGGTAACTATGGCTACACCTTC. Translated: CAGSYVRGGNYGYTF.

In this sample, this clonotype turned up many times. The rearrangement uses TRBV12-3 or TRBV12-4 and TRBJ1-2; 7 bases align to TRBD1. With 6 bases clipped from V and 0 bases from J, the junction kept 4 bases outside the gene matches. The CDR3 sequence is 14 residues long. The CDR3 sequence is CASSAGTANYGYTF. In DNA, the CDR3 is TGTGCCAGCAGCGCCGGGACAGCTAACTATGGCTACACCTTC.

There are many counts of this clonotype. The chain combines TRBV27 with TRBJ1-5; D gene ambiguous. The V gene's germline CDR1 is MNHEY and CDR2 SMNVEV (reference sequence). The CDR3 extends over 15 amino acids. Trimming left V 5 bases short and J 3 bases short, with 14 bases between. The CDR3 DNA reads as TGTGCCAGCAGTCCCCCTCCTGGGGACAATCAGCCCCAGCATTTT. Amino acid sequence: CASSPPPGDNQPQHF.

This clonotype was picked up many times. This chain connects TRBV10-3 to TRBJ1-1, with D possibly matching TRBD1 (5 bases). The V and J ends lost 2 bases and 2 bases respectively, with 9 bases between them. Germline V gene sequence: CDR1 ENHRY, CDR2 SYGVKD. The CDR3 extends over 14 amino acids. The CDR3 reads CAISEDSQNTEAFF. Here the CDR3 DNA reads TGTGCCATCAGTGAGGACAGCCAAAACACTGAAGCTTTCTTT.

In its sample, this clonotype was seen a few times. A read error may account for a junction end that differs from germline. The V and J genes are TRBV29-1 and TRBJ1-2; the D gene is possibly TRBD1 (5 bases). The CDR3 is 14 residues long. CDR1 is SQVTM, CDR2 ANQGSEA, per germline. CDR3 in amino acids: CSAEGWGDLYGYTF. The DNA for the CDR3 is TGCAGCGCTGAAGGATGGGGGGACCTCTATGGCTACACCTTC.

About this clonotype itself: Just one base apart from a much larger clone, this may be a read error. This chain links TRBV12-3 or TRBV12-4 with TRBJ1-2; perhaps TRBD1 as D (5 bases). The CDR3 runs to 13 residues. V was shortened by 7 bases and J by 8 bases, with 17 bases between the two germline ends. The CDR3 loop reads CASNTQASGGYTF. The CDR3 DNA is TGTGCCAGCAATACACAGGCCTCTGGGGGCTACACCTTC.

The chain links TRBV3-1 to TRBJ2-2, with 7 bases fitting TRBD2. CDR1 LGHDT and CDR2 YNNKEL come from the germline V gene (reference sequence). CDR3 length equals 16 residues. Trimming cost V 5 bases and J 5 bases; bases outside gene matches: 11. The CDR3 loop is CASSSSWTSGTGELFF. CDR3 bases: TGTGCCAGCAGCTCTTCCTGGACTAGTGGTACCGGGGAGCTGTTTTTT.

The chain joins TRBV5-1 to TRBJ2-7; 8 nucleotides match TRBD1. This CDR3 has 14 residues. Germline CDR1 is SGHRS and CDR2 is YFSETQ. V lost 6 bases to trimming and J lost 7 bases; unmatched junction nucleotides: 12. The CDR3: CASTSTGAPWEQYF. Here the CDR3 DNA reads TGCGCCAGCACTTCGACAGGGGCTCCCTGGGAGCAGTACTTC.

This clonotype appeared many times. V gene TRBV12-3 or TRBV12-4 combines with J gene TRBJ1-1, with D possibly TRBD1 on 6 matching bases. Trimming stripped 5 bases from V and 11 bases from J, with 12 bases between. CDR3 length equals 11 residues. CDR3 loop: CASSVTGSAFF. CDR3 nucleotides: TGTGCCAGCAGTGTCACAGGGTCCGCTTTCTTT.

The rearrangement joins TRBV5-1 to TRBJ2-7, with 10 positions matching TRBD1. Losses at the gene ends were 4 bases for V and 0 bases for J; bases not matched to a gene: 7. Germline V gene data show CDR1 as SGHRS and CDR2 as YFSETQ. The CDR3 covers 16 residues. The CDR3 nucleotides are TGCGCCAGCAGCCAGATAAGGGACAGGGGCTCCTACGAGCAGTACTTC. Translating gives CASSQIRDRGSYEQYF. The full variable domain, its missing parts supplied by reference TRBV5-1 and TRBJ2-7, is KAGVTQTPRYLIKTRGQQVTLSCSPISGHRSVSWYQQTPGQGLQFLFEYFSETQRNKGNFPGRFSGRQFSNSRSEMNVSTLELGDSALYLCASSQIRDRGSYEQYFGPGTRLTVT.

This clonotype was seen many times. The J gene is TRBJ2-7, the V gene TRBV5-5, with D hard to call. Trimming shortened V by 4 bases and J by 7 bases, and 9 bases separated the two germline ends. The CDR3 covers 11 residues. The V gene's germline CDR1 is SGHKS and CDR2 YYEKEE (reference sequence). The DNA for the CDR3 is TGTGCCAGCAGCCCCCATTTGGAGCAGTACTTC. This codes for CASSPHLEQYF.

This clonotype was observed at least ten times. The CDR3 region is CASSTSAQETQYF. CDR3 in DNA: TGTGCCAGCAGTACTAGCGCCCAAGAGACCCAGTACTTC. The rearrangement joins TRBV12-3 or TRBV12-4 to TRBJ2-5, with 7 bases fitting TRBD2. The CDR3 totals 13 residues. The V segment lost 5 bases and the J segment 1 base; nucleotides outside the gene matches: 1.

This clonotype was detected many times. The chain is built from TRBV19 and TRBJ1-2, with TRBD1 matching 7 bases. V was clipped by 5 bases and J by 2 bases; unmatched bases: 5. The CDR3 is 14 amino acids. Germline CDR1 and CDR2: LNHDA and SQIVND (reference sequence). The CDR3 sequence: CASSVDRDNYGYTF. The DNA for the CDR3 is TGTGCCAGTAGTGTCGACAGGGACAACTATGGCTACACCTTC.

This clonotype appeared many times. The chain combines TRBV28 with TRBJ2-3; a weak D match, TRBD2 (6 bases). This CDR3 spans 15 amino acids. Trimming took off 6 bases at V and 5 bases at J, with 18 bases between the two ends. The V gene's germline CDR1 is MDHEN and CDR2 SYDVKM. The CDR3 coding sequence is TGTGCCAGCAGACCGGGCGGGGCCCGCGAAGATACGCAGTATTTT. It yields the protein CASRPGGAREDTQYF.

This clonotype was found a few times. The chain carries TRBV24-1 and TRBJ2-7; D gene uncertain. Looked up from germline, CDR1 is KGHDR and CDR2 is SFDVKD. Trimming stripped 3 bases from V and 3 bases from J, with 5 bases between. The CDR3 runs to 12 residues. The CDR3 DNA reads TGTGCCACCAGTGATGGAGTCTACGAGCAGTACTTC. It codes for CATSDGVYEQYF.

This clonotype has a count of ten or more. The chain employs TRBV6-5 and TRBJ2-1; 13 bases align to TRBD2. The CDR3 length is 18 residues. Trimming cost V 0 bases and J 2 bases; bases outside gene matches: 4. Germline-derived CDR1 and CDR2 are MNHEY and SVGAGI. As DNA, the CDR3 is TGTGCCAGCAGTTACTCTCGAACTAGCGGGAGGGCCTACAATGAGCAGTTCTTC. Protein product: CASSYSRTSGRAYNEQFF.

In this sample, this clonotype turned up many times. The chain has TRBV7-8 and TRBJ2-7; 10 bases agree with TRBD1. Germline CDR1 reads SGHVS; CDR2 reads FQNEAQ. CDR3 length equals 14 residues. J was trimmed by 6 bases and V by 1 base; bases with no gene match: 3. The CDR3, as DNA: TGTGCCAGCAGCTTAGTCTGGACAGGGGGCGAGCAGTACTTC. It yields the protein CASSLVWTGGEQYF. Combining the CDR3 with reference TRBV7-8 and TRBJ2-7 gives the whole variable domain GAGVSQSPRYKVAKRGQDVALRCDPISGHVSLFWYQQALGQGPEFLTYFQNEAQLDKSGLPSDRFFAERPEGSVSTLKIQRTQQEDSAVYLCASSLVWTGGEQYFGPGTRLTVT.

This clonotype was observed many times. This chain's CDR3 is CSVELTGTGVEEQYF. The CDR3 DNA follows: TGCAGCGTTGAACTAACCGGGACAGGGGTTGAAGAGCAGTACTTC. This sequence joins TRBV29-1 and TRBJ2-7, with 10 bases identical to TRBD1. The V gene end was trimmed by 2 bases and the J gene end by 7 bases; junction bases not matched to a gene: 11. The length of the CDR3 is 15 residues. From germline, CDR1 is SQVTM and CDR2 ANQGSEA.

The rearrangement links TRBV7-9 to TRBJ2-5; TRBD2 agrees at 14 bases. The germline gives CDR1 SEHNR, CDR2 FQNEAQ (reference sequence). V was clipped by 2 bases and J by 5 bases; unmatched bases: 1. The CDR3 sequence is 15 residues long. The CDR3 nucleotides read TGTGCCAGCAGCTTAAGGACTAGCGGGAGGGAGACCCAGTACTTC. Encoded protein: CASSLRTSGRETQYF. Based on the CDR3 plus reference TRBV7-9 and TRBJ2-5, the full variable domain is DTGVSQNPRHKITKRGQNVTFRCDPISEHNRLYWYRQTLGQGPEFLTYFQNEAQLEKSRLLSDRFSAERPKGSFSTLEIQRTEQGDSAMYLCASSLRTSGRETQYFGPGTRLLVL.

The CDR3 nucleotides read TGTGCCATCAGTGAGTCGCAGTTGACGTCAAGCGCCTACGAGCAGTACTTC. Protein product: CAISESQLTSSAYEQYF. This rearrangement joins TRBV10-3 to TRBJ2-7; D gene unclear. V lost 0 bases to trimming and J lost 2 bases, with 17 bases between them. The length of the CDR3 is 17 residues. Germline CDR1 reads ENHRY; CDR2 reads SYGVKD.

V is TRBV28 and J is TRBJ1-2; possibly TRBD1 for D (6 bases). This CDR3 contains 13 residues. V was pared by 6 bases and J by 4 bases, with 12 bases between. Per germline, CDR1 MDHEN and CDR2 SYDVKM. The CDR3 sequence is CASRGTRSYGYTF. The CDR3 bases are TGTGCCAGCAGAGGGACACGGTCCTATGGCTACACCTTC.